This TCR beta chain was observed in a study of OX40 agonist ivuxolimab in advanced cancers. Germline V gives CDR1 LNHDA, CDR2 SQIVND (reference sequence). The CDR3 spans 14 residues. The trim removed 3 bases at V and 6 bases at J, leaving 8 bases unmatched. The assay was immunoSEQ multiplex PCR, and TCRdb's table has in-frame clones only and misses some. The profile covers about 94,000 clones, with roughly 91% appearing a single time and approximately 0.3% taken by the ten largest. The V call is TRBV19, the J call TRBJ2-7, with 7 bases fitting TRBD1. The receptor comes from an adult with an advanced solid tumor such as melanoma, head and neck, liver or kidney cancer. The specimen comprised CD4+ or CD8+ T cells sorted from blood, sampled in a trial of the OX40 agonist ivuxolimab. This CDR3 reads CASSMARNRGEQYF. The CDR3 DNA follows: TGTGCCAGTAGTATGGCCCGCAACAGGGGCGAGCAGTACTTC.